This T cell receptor beta chain was recorded in a study of graft-versus-host responses after intestinal transplantation. About the research overall: Transplant recipients had multivisceral, liver-intestinal, or isolated intestinal grafts. Uniformly, recipients were administered anti-thymocyte globulin induction with subsequent tacrolimus and steroids for around three years.

Study-wide results and limits: Circulating GvH clones peaking coincided with falling HvG clones soon after transplant. There were GvH clones found in recipient marrow, and some of them appeared first in ileum or blood.

J was trimmed by 2 bases and V by 6 bases; bases with no gene match: 15. The CDR3 is 19 residues long. Germline-derived CDR1 and CDR2 are SNHLY and FYNNEI. Generated by immunoSEQ multiplex PCR, the TCRdb table keeps only in-frame clones and is missing some. The repertoire holds over 80,000 clones, roughly 91% seen once, with more than 0.15% in the top ten. Comments on this clone: As yet, its antigen is unknown.

This chain links TRBV2 with TRBJ1-6, with TRBD1 matching over 8 bases. The specimen was unstimulated CD4+ T cells sorted from spleen or lymph node cells, collected before transplant. This clonotype was obtained from a human donor who was the organ donor for an intestinal transplant. The CDR3 spells CASRTSRGRGVTYNSPLHF. In DNA, the CDR3 is TGTGCCAGCAGGACGAGCAGGGGGCGCGGGGTCACCTATAATTCACCCCTCCACTTT.